This T cell receptor (beta chain) was recorded in a study of T cell clones after liver transplantation. In the study overall: Liver transplant recipients had immunosuppression withdrawal attempted within 2 years. TCRbeta sequencing after a pre-transplant mixed lymphocyte reaction identified graft-donor-reactive clones, later tracked in post-transplant blood. Overall study findings and caveats: Low donor cell numbers restricted donor-reactive repertoire measurement in a couple of subjects.

This clone has a handful of counts. Its antigen is not identified. TCRdb's table, derived via immunoSEQ multiplex PCR, lists solely in-frame clones and lacks some. The repertoire includes fewer than 70,000 clones, 71% of them detected once, and approximately 15% sits in the top ten. The CDR3 consists of 14 residues. V lost 2 bases and J lost 5, with 13 bases in between. Germline V gives CDR1 MDHEN, CDR2 SYDVKM. This clonotype was sampled from a human donor who received a liver transplant. Sequencing used CD4+ T cells from blood, obtained before liver transplant. V gene TRBV28 combines with J gene TRBJ2-7, with D perhaps matching TRBD1 (5 bases). DNA for the CDR3: TGTGCCAGCAGTTTAGCGGCAGGGTCCCACGAGCAGTACTTC. Translated, it gives CASSLAAGSHEQYF.